This T cell receptor beta chain was captured by sequencing in a study of CD8+ T cells in alopecia areata (dated by TCRdb to the late 2010s). Regarding the complete study: The treated patients, all with moderate-to-severe alopecia areata, were enrolled in an open-label pilot trial of oral tofacitinib given at 5 to 10 mg twice daily. Patients received tofacitinib for 6 to 18 months and were then followed off drug for 6 months to check for delayed response and recurrence. The SALT score, which quantifies the percentage of affected scalp surface area, was used to measure disease severity in treated patients. The study used high-throughput TCRbeta sequencing to examine T cell clonal expansion in alopecia areata, in both the C3H/HeJ mouse model and human patients. On the human side, TCRbeta sequencing was run on scalp tissue and on sorted CD4+ and CD8+ peripheral blood T cells from healthy controls and from alopecia areata patients with either patchy or totalis/universalis disease. Patients on tofacitinib were biopsied at baseline and after 4 and 24 weeks of treatment, and several of the patients also had a later scalp biopsy. Scalp clonality was compared among normal scalp (n=4), patchy alopecia areata scalp (n=8), and alopecia totalis/universalis scalp (n=8). The RNA source kit depended on sample type: the PAXgene miRNA kit for fixed scalp, the miRNeasy kit for PBMCs, and the RNeasy kit for mouse skin. TCRbeta CDR3 regions were amplified by immunoSEQ multiplex PCR using 35 Vbeta forward and 13 Jbeta reverse primers. The paper's findings and limits, for the study overall: Unlike mouse skin, which is dominated by gammadelta T cells, normal human skin has resident alphabeta T cells that are also sequenced, and this complicates analysis of the scalp TCR repertoire. During tofacitinib treatment, many expanded lesional clones remained in scalp and blood, and this persistence may partly explain relapse after treatment is stopped. Shared TCR sequences between patients were less evident than in mice, which may be partly attributable to HLA diversity in the patient population. Scalp clonality and the number of expanded CD8+ clones among the top 100 scalp clones were significantly decreased by tofacitinib. Because the treated cohort was small and had only one nonresponder, larger studies are needed to examine links between baseline CD8+ expansion and response. Compared with normal scalp, lesional scalp, particularly in alopecia totalis/universalis, had higher clonality and more expanded CD8+ clones, which suggests antigenic drive.

Library preparation used the immunoSEQ multiplex PCR assay. RNA was extracted from all samples and reverse transcribed into cDNA as template for TCR sequencing. SuperScript III was used for first-strand cDNA synthesis, primed with a 2:1 mix of oligo-dT and random hexamers. Amplification bias was assessed with a synthetic immune receptor repertoire, and residual bias was removed computationally. The published analysis was carried out like this. Raw reads were preprocessed to remove errors, and CDR3 was defined according to IMGT conventions as the region from the conserved cysteine to phenylalanine. Clonality was computed as 1 minus the Shannon entropy, with the entropy normalized by log2 of the number of productive unique TCRs. Scalp TCRbeta sequences were cross-referenced with sorted blood CD4 and CD8 repertoires so that the CD4 or CD8 identity of scalp clones could be inferred. TCRdb mirrors the immuneACCESS table, restricted to in-frame sequences. Some clones are absent from its copies; in checked studies, under half trace to an unresolved V gene, and the reason for the others is unknown. V and J calls and clone size are given by that table; D and trimming were obtained from the DNA. The sample table holds about 280,000 clones, of which about three fifths were seen once. More than 1.5% of the sample comes from the top ten.

The junction shows trimming of 5 bases on V and 5 bases on J, plus 18 bases between the germline ends. Reading from cysteine to phenylalanine, the CDR3 counts 15 amino acids. Kept here is only the CDR3 DNA, which spans 45 bases and is read in frame from base 1. CDR1 SGHTA and CDR2 FQGNSA were looked up in the germline V gene. A remark on this clone: Its target antigen remains unknown. Per-base qualities were not stored, and no clone one base away is much larger.

The meaning of the sample's time point label: 24 weeks on oral tofacitinib. Per the publication, the treatment or condition label means: oral pan-JAK inhibitor, 5-10 mg twice daily. Peripheral blood and lesional scalp punch biopsies were obtained from patients with alopecia areata. PBMCs were isolated by density centrifugation and stained for CD3, CD4 and CD8, after which CD4+ and CD8+ T cells were sorted on a FACSAria. The V and J segments used are TRBV7-2 and TRBJ2-5; a weak D assignment points to TRBD1 (6 bases agree). The material was CD4+ T cells sorted from blood, obtained at week 24, from a patient treated with tofacitinib. This clonotype was sampled from a human donor with alopecia areata. This receptor has the CDR3 CASSPLRGGPETQYF. The DNA is TGTGCCAGCAGCCCTCTCAGGGGTGGCCCGGAGACCCAGTACTTC.